Listed here are 21 T cell receptor beta chains from one sample, sequenced in a study of shared clonotypes between healthy human individuals (dated by TCRdb to 2019 to 2021). Library prep was done by the immunoSEQ multiplex PCR assay. The immuneACCESS repertoire file appears here via TCRdb, limited to in-frame rearrangements. These files lack a portion of the clones; in checked studies, under half of the deficit traces to unresolved V genes, and the cause of the others is not known. This sample lists around 1,900,000 clones; just under 95% were detected once. In total, the top ten clones hold 1.5% to 2% of the sample. CD8 naive samples consisted of CD45RO-negative cells that were positively selected for CCR7, yielding a CD45RA+CCR7+ population without TemRA cells. The sample taken for sequencing was naive CD8+ T cells from PBMCs. According to the study, the label for this sample's cell subset or site signals: CD45RA+CCR7+. The receptors shown here come from a man aged 18 to 30 in good health. Some clones in this sample may be carry-over from other donors' samples.

The chain couples TRBV13 to TRBJ2-1; no definite D call. With 5 bases removed from V and 15 bases from J, the gap between germline ends came to 14 bases. Per the germline V gene, CDR1 is PRHDT and CDR2 is FYEKMQ (reference sequence). The CDR3 length is 11 residues. CDR3 DNA: TGTGCCAGCAGCCAGACACGGCGGACGTTCTTC. Translation gives CASSQTRRTFF.

The chain recombines TRBV2 with TRBJ2-5; 7 nucleotides match TRBD2. Germline values: CDR1 SNHLY, CDR2 FYNNEI. This CDR3 has 15 residues. Unmatched junction bases numbered 2, after V lost 0 bases and J lost 1 base. The CDR3 DNA follows: TGTGCCAGCAGTGAAGCGCGCGGGGGCCAAGAGACCCAGTACTTC. Amino acids: CASSEARGGQETQYF. The variable domain in full, with the rest retrieved from reference TRBV2 and TRBJ2-5, is EPEVTQTPSHQVTQMGQEVILRCVPISNHLYFYWYRQILGQKVEFLVSFYNNEISEKSEIFDDQFSVERPDGSNFTLKIRSTKLEDSAMYFCASSEARGGQETQYFGPGTRLLVL.

J is TRBJ2-5 and V is TRBV27; 8 bases fit TRBD1. V lost 2 bases and J lost 3; bases outside the gene matches: 5. Looked up from germline, CDR1 is MNHEY and CDR2 is SMNVEV (reference sequence). The CDR3 consists of 15 residues. DNA for the CDR3: TGTGCCAGCAGTTTAAGGCAGGGGGCCGAAGAGACCCAGTACTTC. Its translation is CASSLRQGAEETQYF.

The rearrangement joins TRBV5-1 to TRBJ2-1, with D possibly TRBD2 on 5 matching bases. The CDR3 covers 18 residues. Trimming took 1 base from V and 2 from J, leaving 19 bases between them. In germline, CDR1 is SGHRS, CDR2 YFSETQ. CDR3 nucleotides: TGCGCCAGCAGCTTGTATCATATAGAGGGCCGCCCCTACAATGAGCAGTTCTTC. It translates to CASSLYHIEGRPYNEQFF. The whole variable domain, remainder taken from reference TRBV5-1 and TRBJ2-1, is KAGVTQTPRYLIKTRGQQVTLSCSPISGHRSVSWYQQTPGQGLQFLFEYFSETQRNKGNFPGRFSGRQFSNSRSEMNVSTLELGDSALYLCASSLYHIEGRPYNEQFFGPGTRLTVL.

The chain recombines TRBV9 with TRBJ2-7, with 9 bases matching TRBD1. The V segment lost 3 bases and the J segment 7 bases; nucleotides outside the gene matches: 8. The germline gives CDR1 SGDLS, CDR2 YYNGEE. CDR3 size: 14 residues. The CDR3 DNA follows: TGTGCCAGCAGCGATCCGACAGGGGGGATTGAGCAGTACTTC. Translation: CASSDPTGGIEQYF.

A single count supports this clone. This chain links TRBV11-2 with TRBJ2-1, with a tentative D call TRBD1 (6 bases). Deletions cut 3 bases from V and 3 bases from J, with 9 bases between. Germline CDR1 and CDR2: SGHAT and FQNNGV. This CDR3 is built from 14 residues. The CDR3 DNA follows: TGTGCCAGCAGCTTGTCAGGGGACTACAATGAGCAGTTCTTC. This translates into CASSLSGDYNEQFF.

The chain couples TRBV27 to TRBJ1-1, with D unclear. Trimming shortened V by 6 bases and J by 4 bases, and 15 bases separated the two germline ends. From germline, CDR1 is MNHEY and CDR2 SMNVEV (reference sequence). This CDR3 spans 14 amino acids. The CDR3 protein is CASSYNWRGTEAFF. The CDR3 DNA reads as TGTGCCAGCAGCTATAACTGGCGGGGCACTGAAGCTTTCTTT.

V usage is TRBV14 and J usage is TRBJ2-5; D call uncertain. Trimming took off 3 bases at V and 1 base at J, with 6 bases between the two ends. Looked up from germline, CDR1 is SGHDN and CDR2 is FVKESK. The CDR3 runs 13 residues. The CDR3 is CASSHYPQETQYF. DNA of the CDR3: TGTGCCAGCAGCCATTATCCCCAAGAGACCCAGTACTTC.

CDR3 bases: TGTGCCAGCAGTTTAGGGCTGGGTACAGGCGGGCAGTACTTC. Translated, it gives CASSLGLGTGGQYF. V gene TRBV28 combines with J gene TRBJ2-7, with a possible D match to TRBD1 (5 bases). Germline CDR1 is MDHEN and CDR2 is SYDVKM. V was pared by 2 bases and J by 9 bases, with 17 bases between. The CDR3 spans 14 residues.

Worth noting for this clone: This CDR3 is also generated by other DNA sequences in the sample. This chain joins TRBV4-2 and TRBJ2-1; D not certain. Trimming removed 1 base at V and 6 bases at J, with 1 base between. The CDR3 loop spans 11 amino acids. Germline V CDR1 and CDR2: LGHNA, YNFKEQ. CDR3 coding DNA: TGTGCCAGCAGCCAAGGCAATGAGCAGTTCTTC. Protein sequence: CASSQGNEQFF.

A note on this clone: This CDR3 is also generated by other DNA sequences in the sample. The chain carries TRBV5-1 and TRBJ2-7, with 9 nucleotides matching TRBD1. With 4 bases clipped from V and 3 bases from J, the junction kept 5 bases outside the gene matches. Germline-derived CDR1 and CDR2 are SGHRS and YFSETQ. This CDR3 is built from 14 residues. CDR3 residues: CASSPRQGDYEQYF. CDR3 DNA sequence: TGCGCCAGCAGCCCCAGACAGGGGGACTACGAGCAGTACTTC.

The chain is built from TRBV11-3 and TRBJ1-5; TRBD1 matches 10 bases. The J segment lost 0 bases and the V segment lost 5 bases, leaving 4 bases of the junction unmatched. Germline V CDR1 and CDR2: SGHNT, YENEEA. The CDR3 runs 16 residues. Here the CDR3 DNA reads TGTGCCAGCAGCACGGACAGGGGGGGTAGCAATCAGCCCCAGCATTTT. Translating gives CASSTDRGGSNQPQHF.

This chain connects TRBV6-6 to TRBJ1-2; D not resolved. This CDR3 is 14 amino acids long. Germline V CDR1 and CDR2: MNHNY, SVGAGI (reference sequence). Deletions cut 0 bases from V and 5 bases from J, with 10 bases between. CDR3 nucleotides: TGTGCCAGCAGTTACTCCGGCGGGAGATATGGCTACACCTTC. Residues: CASSYSGGRYGYTF.

The chain carries TRBV4-1 and TRBJ2-7; unclear D gene. Trimming cost V 5 bases and J 5 bases, with 10 bases left between them. Germline CDR1 is MGHRA and CDR2 is YSYEKL. The CDR3 has 12 residues. The CDR3: CASSSLGHEQYF. DNA for the CDR3: TGCGCCAGCAGCTCACTCGGGCACGAGCAGTACTTC.

The chain carries TRBV29-1 and TRBJ2-7, with D maybe TRBD2 (6 bases). This CDR3 spans 12 amino acids. The germline CDR1 and CDR2 sequences are SQVTM and ANQGSEA. Trimming took 1 base from V and 3 from J, leaving 7 bases between them. Here the CDR3 reads CSVEGDFYEQYF. The CDR3, as DNA: TGCAGCGTTGAAGGGGACTTCTACGAGCAGTACTTC.

This rearrangement joins TRBV28 to TRBJ2-7, with D perhaps matching TRBD1 (5 bases). The CDR3 covers 14 residues. Germline CDR1 is MDHEN and CDR2 is SYDVKM. The ends were cut back, 3 bases at V and 2 bases at J, with 11 bases in the middle. CDR3 loop: CASSLGHQAYEQYF. For the CDR3, the DNA is TGTGCCAGCAGTTTGGGGCACCAGGCCTACGAGCAGTACTTC. The whole variable domain, remainder taken from reference TRBV28 and TRBJ2-7, is DVKVTQSSRYLVKRTGEKVFLECVQDMDHENMFWYRQDPGLGLRLIYFSYDVKMKEKGDIPEGYSVSREKKERFSLILESASTNQTSMYLCASSLGHQAYEQYFGPGTRLTVT.

The V call is TRBV19, the J call TRBJ2-5; tentatively, D is TRBD2 (5 bases). V was clipped by 5 bases and J by 1 base, with 11 bases between them. The V gene's germline CDR1 is LNHDA and CDR2 SQIVND (reference sequence). CDR3 length: 14 residues. The CDR3 DNA is TGTGCCAGTAGTTTGAGGGATGGCCAAGAGACCCAGTACTTC. This gives the protein CASSLRDGQETQYF. The whole variable domain, filled in from reference TRBV19 and TRBJ2-5, reads DGGITQSPKYLFRKEGQNVTLSCEQNLNHDAMYWYRQDPGQGLRLIYYSQIVNDFQKGDIAEGYSVSREKKESFPLTVTSAQKNPTAFYLCASSLRDGQETQYFGPGTRLLVL.

This clone appeared a single time. The sample holds other DNA sequences that translate to the same CDR3. V is TRBV9 and J is TRBJ2-2; unclear D gene. CDR1 is SGDLS and CDR2 is YYNGEE in the germline V gene. V shed 3 bases and J shed 7 bases, with 4 bases lying between them. The length of the CDR3 is 11 residues. The CDR3 protein is CASSDGGELFF. The DNA of the CDR3 is TGTGCCAGCAGCGACGGCGGGGAGCTGTTTTTT. Looking up the rest from reference TRBV9 and TRBJ2-2 gives the full variable domain: DSGVTQTPKHLITATGQRVTLRCSPRSGDLSVYWYQQSLDQGLQFLIQYYNGEERAKGNILERFSAQQFPDLHSELNLSSLELGDSALYFCASSDGGELFFGEGSRLTVL.

A remark on this clone: Other DNA sequences in the same sample also yield this CDR3. The chain links TRBV27 to TRBJ1-1; D is unclear. The ends were cut back, 4 bases at V and 0 bases at J, with 6 bases in the middle. Germline-derived CDR1 and CDR2 are MNHEY and SMNVEV (reference sequence). The length of the CDR3 is 13 residues. The CDR3 loop reads CASSYRVNTEAFF. The CDR3 bases are TGTGCCAGCAGTTATAGGGTGAACACTGAAGCTTTCTTT.

The J gene is TRBJ1-3, the V gene TRBV30, with D unresolved. Trimming took off 2 bases at V and 2 bases at J, with 13 bases between the two ends. Germline CDR1 is GTSNPN and CDR2 is SVGIG (reference sequence). CDR3 length: 15 residues. The chain's CDR3 is CAWSFWKLAGNTIYF. The CDR3 nucleotides read TGTGCCTGGAGTTTTTGGAAGCTTGCTGGAAACACCATATATTTT. Filled out from reference TRBV30 and TRBJ1-3, the complete variable domain reads SQTIHQWPATLVQPVGSPLSLECTVEGTSNPNLYWYRQAAGRGLQLLFYSVGIGQISSEVPQNLSASRPQDRQFILSSKKLLLSDSGFYLCAWSFWKLAGNTIYFGEGSWLTVV.

The J gene is TRBJ1-5, the V gene TRBV30; tentatively, D is TRBD1 (6 bases). The ends were cut back, 1 base at V and 2 bases at J, with 12 bases in the middle. CDR3 length: 15 residues. CDR1 and CDR2 from the germline V gene are GTSNPN and SVGIG (reference sequence). DNA of the CDR3: TGTGCCTGGAGTGGCCCTGACAGGCGCAATCAGCCCCAGCATTTT. This encodes CAWSGPDRRNQPQHF.